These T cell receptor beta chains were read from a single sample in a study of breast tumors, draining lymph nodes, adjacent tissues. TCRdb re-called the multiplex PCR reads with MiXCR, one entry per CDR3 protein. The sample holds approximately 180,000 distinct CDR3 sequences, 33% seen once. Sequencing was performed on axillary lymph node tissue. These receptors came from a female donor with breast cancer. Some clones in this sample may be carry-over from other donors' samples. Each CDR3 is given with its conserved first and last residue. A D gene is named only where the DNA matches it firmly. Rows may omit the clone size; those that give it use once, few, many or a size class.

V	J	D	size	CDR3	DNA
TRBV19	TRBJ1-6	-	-	CASSIRMGSGSPLHF	TGTGCCAGTAGTATCCGTATGGGGTCGGGTTCACCCCTCCACTTT
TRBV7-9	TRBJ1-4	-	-	CASSSLLGEKLFF	TGTGCCAGCAGCTCCCTTCTGGGTGAAAAACTGTTTTTT
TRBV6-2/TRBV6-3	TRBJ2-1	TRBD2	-	CASSHSRGGRGRYNEQFF	TGTGCCAGCAGTCACTCGAGGGGCGGGAGGGGACGGTACAATGAGCAGTTCTTC
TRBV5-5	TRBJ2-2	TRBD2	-	CASSHSGANTGELLF	TGTGCCAGCAGCCATAGCGGGGCAAACACCGGGGAGCTGCTTTTT
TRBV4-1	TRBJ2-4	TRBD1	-	CASSLVTGGKNIQYF	TGCGCCAGCAGCCTCGTGACAGGGGGCAAAAACATTCAGTACTTC
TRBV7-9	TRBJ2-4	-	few	CASSGTGGKNIQYF	TGTGCCAGCAGCGGAACCGGAGGGAAAAACATTCAGTACTTC
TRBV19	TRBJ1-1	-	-	CASSIIRGRNTEAFF	TGTGCCAGTAGTATAATCCGGGGCAGGAACACTGAAGCTTTCTTT
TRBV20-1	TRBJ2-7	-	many	CSARSGTSYEQYF	TGCAGTGCGAGATCCGGGACTTCCTACGAGCAGTACTTC
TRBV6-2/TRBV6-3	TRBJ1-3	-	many	CASSYQRGGNTIYF	TGTGCCAGCAGTTATCAGCGCGGAGGAAACACCATATATTTT
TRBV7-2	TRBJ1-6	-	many	CATSLGSTYNSPLHF	TGTGCCACCTCGCTGGGGTCCACTTATAATTCACCCCTCCACTTT
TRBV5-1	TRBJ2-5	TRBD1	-	CASSPSGYTGEETQYF	TGCGCCAGCAGCCCATCCGGGTACACAGGGGAAGAGACCCAGTACTTC
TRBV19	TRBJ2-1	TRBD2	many	CASSALAGSYNEQFF	TGTGCCAGTAGTGCTCTAGCGGGTTCCTACAATGAGCAGTTCTTC
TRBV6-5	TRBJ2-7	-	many	CASSRTNYEQYF	TGTGCCAGCAGTCGGACAAATTACGAGCAGTACTTC
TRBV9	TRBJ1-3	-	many	CASSVAWTPISGNTIYF	TGTGCCAGCAGCGTAGCTTGGACGCCGATCTCTGGAAACACCATATATTTT
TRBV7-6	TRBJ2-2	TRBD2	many	CASSLGAGGGTGELFF	TGTGCCAGCAGCTTAGGAGCGGGAGGAGGCACCGGGGAGCTGTTTTTT
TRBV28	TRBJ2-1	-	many	CASRAGTLYFNEQFF	TGTGCCAGCAGGGCCGGGACTCTCTACTTTAATGAGCAGTTCTTC
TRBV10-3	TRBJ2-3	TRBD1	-	CAISDMQGAFDTQYF	TGTGCCATCAGTGATATGCAGGGGGCGTTCGATACGCAGTATTTT
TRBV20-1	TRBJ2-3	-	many	CSARELAARGDTQYF	TGCAGTGCTAGAGAGCTAGCGGCGAGGGGGGATACGCAGTATTTT
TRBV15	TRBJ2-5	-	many	CATSRDGQETQYF	TGTGCCACCTCCCGGGACGGTCAAGAGACCCAGTACTTC
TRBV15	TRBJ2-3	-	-	CATSRDGGAATDTQYF	TGTGCCACCAGCAGAGATGGGGGAGCGGCGACAGATACGCAGTATTTT
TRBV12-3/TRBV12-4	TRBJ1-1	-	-	CASSLRGLNTEAFF	TGTGCCAGCAGTTTACGGGGTTTGAACACTGAAGCTTTCTTT
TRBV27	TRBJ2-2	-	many	CASSPQGNTGELFF	TGTGCCAGCAGTCCCCAGGGGAACACCGGGGAGCTGTTTTTT
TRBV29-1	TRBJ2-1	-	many	CSVDPGNLKQFF	TGCAGCGTTGATCCAGGGAATCTAAAGCAGTTCTTC
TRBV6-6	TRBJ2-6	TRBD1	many	CASTDRAGANVLTF	TGTGCCAGCACCGACAGGGCTGGGGCCAACGTCCTGACTTTC
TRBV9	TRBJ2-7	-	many	CASSVGGTGLSYEQYF	TGTGCCAGCAGCGTAGGGGGAACAGGGCTATCCTACGAGCAGTACTTC
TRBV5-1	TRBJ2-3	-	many	CASSRVRASSTDTQYF	TGCGCCAGCAGCCGCGTTCGGGCCTCTAGCACAGATACGCAGTATTTT
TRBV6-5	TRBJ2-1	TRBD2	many	CASRRGLAGEGNEQFF	TGTGCCAGCAGGAGAGGACTAGCGGGAGAGGGCAATGAGCAGTTCTTC
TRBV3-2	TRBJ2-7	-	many	CASSQDSQGAGEQYF	TGTGCCAGCAGCCAAGATTCCCAGGGGGCGGGTGAGCAGTACTTC
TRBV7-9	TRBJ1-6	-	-	CASSQDPGDPHF	TGTGCCAGCAGCCAAGATCCGGGGGACCCCCACTTT
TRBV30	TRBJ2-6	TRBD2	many	CAWSLGAGVSGANVLTF	TGTGCCTGGAGCTTAGGCGCGGGAGTTTCTGGGGCCAACGTCCTGACTTTC
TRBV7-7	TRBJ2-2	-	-	CASSLAGGGNTGELSF	TGTGCTAGCAGCTTAGCAGGAGGGGGGAACACCGGGGAGCTGTCTTTC
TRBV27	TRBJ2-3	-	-	CASSSYTDTQCF	TGTGCCAGCAGTTCCTACACAGATACGCAGTGTTTT
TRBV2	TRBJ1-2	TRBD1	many	CASKGGGYTF	TGTGCCAGCAAAGGGGGCGGCTACACCTTC
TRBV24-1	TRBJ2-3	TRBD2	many	CATSDTTSGGAVGADTQYF	TGTGCCACCAGTGATACGACTAGCGGGGGGGCCGTTGGGGCAGATACGCAGTATTTT
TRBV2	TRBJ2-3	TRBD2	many	CASSVSGRPPTDTQYF	TGTGCCAGCAGTGTTAGCGGGAGGCCCCCCACAGATACGCAGTATTTT
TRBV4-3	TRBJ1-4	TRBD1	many	CASSQQTGGNTNEKLFF	TGCGCCAGCAGCCAACAAACAGGGGGCAACACTAATGAAAAACTGTTTTTT
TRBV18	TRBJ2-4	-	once	CASSQNTFLAKNIQYF	TGTGCCAGCTCCCAAAATACGTTCCTAGCCAAAAACATTCAGTACTTC
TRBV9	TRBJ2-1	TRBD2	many	CASSVTGLAGYNEQFF	TGTGCCAGCAGCGTAACGGGACTAGCGGGTTACAATGAGCAGTTCTTC
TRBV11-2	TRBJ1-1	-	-	CASSLQWGEAFF	TGTGCCAGCAGCCTCCAATGGGGTGAAGCTTTCTTT
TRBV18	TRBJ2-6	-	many	CASSLGPLSGANVLTF	TGTGCCAGCTCACTTGGACCCCTATCTGGGGCCAACGTCCTGACTTTC
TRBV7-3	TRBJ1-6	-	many	CASSSGNSPLHF	TGTGCCAGCAGCTCGGGAAATTCACCCCTCCACTTT
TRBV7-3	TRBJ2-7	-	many	CASSLNGGGGYEQYF	TGTGCCAGCAGCTTAAATGGAGGGGGCGGTTACGAGCAGTACTTC
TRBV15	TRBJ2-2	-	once	CATSRDGAGNIGELFF	TGTGCCACTAGCAGAGATGGGGCGGGGAACATCGGGGAGCTGTTTTTT